This T cell receptor (beta chain) was sequenced in a study of shared clonotypes between healthy human individuals. The DNA input per sorted-subset replicate PCR was roughly 210 ng, corresponding to tens of thousands of T cell genomes. The data were produced by immunoSEQ multiplex PCR, yet TCRdb's version contains in-frame clones alone and is incomplete. Of millions of clones listed, 85% to 95% are singletons. V was clipped by 3 bases and J by 7 bases; unmatched bases: 6. Germline values: CDR1 SGHVS, CDR2 FQNEAQ. CDR3 length: 15 residues. This clone has only one observation. What it binds is unknown. Findings and caveats of the study: A small donor pool kept down the genetic and exposure-history diversity that was represented.

Sequenced material: naive CD4+ T cells sorted from blood. Subset given: CD45RA+ positively selected. The rearrangement joins TRBV7-8 to TRBJ2-2, with TRBD2 identical over 9 bases. The receptor was derived from a man aged 18-30 years in good health. The CDR3 loop is CASSFPAGGVGELFF. In nucleotides, the CDR3 is TGTGCCAGCAGCTTCCCAGCGGGGGGCGTCGGGGAGCTGTTTTTT.